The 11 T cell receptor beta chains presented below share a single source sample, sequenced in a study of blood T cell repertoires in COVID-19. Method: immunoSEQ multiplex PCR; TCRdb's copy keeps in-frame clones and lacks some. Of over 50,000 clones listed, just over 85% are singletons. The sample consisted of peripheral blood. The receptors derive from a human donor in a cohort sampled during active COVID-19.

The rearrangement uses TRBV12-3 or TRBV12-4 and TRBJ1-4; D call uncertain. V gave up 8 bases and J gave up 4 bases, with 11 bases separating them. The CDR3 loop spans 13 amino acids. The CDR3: CASPLFLNEKLFF. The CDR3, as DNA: TGTGCCAGCCCCCTTTTCCTTAATGAAAAACTGTTTTTT.

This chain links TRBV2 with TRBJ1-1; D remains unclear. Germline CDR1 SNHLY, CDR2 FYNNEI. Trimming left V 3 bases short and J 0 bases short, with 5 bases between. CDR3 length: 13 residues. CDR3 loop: CASSDTLNTEAFF. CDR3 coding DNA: TGTGCCAGCAGTGACACATTGAACACTGAAGCTTTCTTT.

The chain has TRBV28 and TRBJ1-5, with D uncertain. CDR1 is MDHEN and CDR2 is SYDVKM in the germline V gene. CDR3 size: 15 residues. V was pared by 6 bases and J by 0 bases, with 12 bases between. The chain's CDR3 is CASRTAGYSNQPQHF. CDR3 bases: TGTGCCAGCAGAACTGCAGGATATAGCAATCAGCCCCAGCATTTT.

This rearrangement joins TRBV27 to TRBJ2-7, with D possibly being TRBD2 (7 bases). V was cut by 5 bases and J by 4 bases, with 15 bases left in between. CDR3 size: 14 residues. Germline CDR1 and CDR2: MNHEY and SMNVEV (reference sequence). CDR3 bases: TGTGCCAGCAGTCAGGCGGGGGCGCAATACGAGCAGTACTTC. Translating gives CASSQAGAQYEQYF.

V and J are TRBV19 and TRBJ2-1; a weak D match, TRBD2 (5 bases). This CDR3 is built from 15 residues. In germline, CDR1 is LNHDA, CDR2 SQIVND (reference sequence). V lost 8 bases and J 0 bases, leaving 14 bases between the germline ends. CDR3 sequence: CASLPTSVSYNEQFF. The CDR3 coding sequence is TGTGCCAGTCTGCCTACTAGTGTCTCCTACAATGAGCAGTTCTTC.

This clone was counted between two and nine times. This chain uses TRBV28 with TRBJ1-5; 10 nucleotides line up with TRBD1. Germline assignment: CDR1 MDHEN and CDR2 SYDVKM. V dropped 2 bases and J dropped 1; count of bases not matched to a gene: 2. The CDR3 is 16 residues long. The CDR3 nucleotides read TGTGCCAGCAGTTTACTGACAGGGGGCAGCAATCAGCCCCAGCATTTT. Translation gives CASSLLTGGSNQPQHF.

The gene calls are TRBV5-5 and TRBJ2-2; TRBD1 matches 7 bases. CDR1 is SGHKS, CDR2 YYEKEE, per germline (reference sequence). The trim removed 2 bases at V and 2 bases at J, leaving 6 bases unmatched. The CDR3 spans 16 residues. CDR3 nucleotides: TGTGCCAGCAGCTTCACCGGGACAGTAAACACCGGGGAGCTGTTTTTT. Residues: CASSFTGTVNTGELFF.

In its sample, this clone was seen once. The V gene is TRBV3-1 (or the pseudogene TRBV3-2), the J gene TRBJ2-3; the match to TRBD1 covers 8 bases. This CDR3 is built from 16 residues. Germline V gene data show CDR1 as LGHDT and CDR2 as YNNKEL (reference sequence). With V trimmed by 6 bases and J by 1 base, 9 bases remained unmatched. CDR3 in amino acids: CASSLRPGQGTDTQYF. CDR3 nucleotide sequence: TGTGCCAGCAGTCTTCGACCGGGACAGGGCACAGATACGCAGTATTTT.

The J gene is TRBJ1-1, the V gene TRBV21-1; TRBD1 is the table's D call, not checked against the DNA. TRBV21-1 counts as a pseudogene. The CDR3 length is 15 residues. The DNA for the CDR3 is TGTGCCAGCAGCAAAGGGCAGGGCGACATCTCTGAAGCTTTCTTT. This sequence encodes CASSKGQGDISEAFF.

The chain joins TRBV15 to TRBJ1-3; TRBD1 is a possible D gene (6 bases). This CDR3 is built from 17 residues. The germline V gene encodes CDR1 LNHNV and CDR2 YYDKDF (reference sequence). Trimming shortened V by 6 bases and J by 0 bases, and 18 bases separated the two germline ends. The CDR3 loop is CATRPLSGVTSGNTIYF. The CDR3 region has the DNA TGTGCCACCAGACCTCTTTCAGGGGTGACCTCTGGAAACACCATATATTTT.

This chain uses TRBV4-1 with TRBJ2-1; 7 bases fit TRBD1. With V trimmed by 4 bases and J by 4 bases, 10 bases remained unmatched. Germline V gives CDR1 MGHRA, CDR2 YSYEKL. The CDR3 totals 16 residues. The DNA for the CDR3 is TGCGCCAGCAGCCCTACAGCCGGGACAGCTTACAATGAGCAGTTCTTC. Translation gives CASSPTAGTAYNEQFF.